Below are 10 T cell receptor beta chains sequenced from a single sample in a study of blood T cell repertoires in COVID-19 (dated by TCRdb to 2018 to 2020). Libraries were prepared through the immunoSEQ multiplex PCR assay. The table comes from immuneACCESS by way of TCRdb, which keeps in-frame sequences with V and J called. Part of the clones is missing from these tables; in studies checked, under half for an unresolved V gene and the rest for unknown reasons. The sample table records more than 95,000 clones; 87% of these occur just once. The ten largest clonotypes hold about 16% of the sample. The specimen was peripheral blood. These receptors all come from a man over 45 with acute or convalescent COVID-19.

In this sample, this clone turned up many times. Within the sample, other DNA sequences also encode this same CDR3. The V call is TRBV29-1, the J call TRBJ2-1; possibly TRBD2 for D (5 bases). Germline-derived CDR1 and CDR2 are SQVTM and ANQGSEA. CDR3 length equals 12 residues. With 6 bases removed from V and 6 bases from J, the gap between germline ends came to 12 bases. The CDR3 DNA follows: TGCAGCGTCGGAGGCGAACGCAATGAGCAGTTCTTC. Translated, it gives CSVGGERNEQFF.

V usage is TRBV29-1 and J usage is TRBJ1-1; TRBD1 agrees at 9 bases. The germline CDR1 and CDR2 sequences are SQVTM and ANQGSEA. After removal of 0 bases from V and 2 bases from J, the junction contained 4 bases not matched to a gene. CDR3 length equals 15 residues. Here the CDR3 DNA reads TGCAGCGTTGAAGATCTGACAGGGGGTAACACTGAAGCTTTCTTT. Translated: CSVEDLTGGNTEAFF.

The chain is built from TRBV5-4 and TRBJ1-2; D remains ambiguous. Germline CDR1 and CDR2: SGHNT and YYREEE (reference sequence). Trimming removed 0 bases at V and 6 bases at J, with 6 bases between. There are 12 residues in the CDR3. The CDR3 bases are TGTGCCAGCAGCTTGGACGCTAATGGCTACACCTTC. Translated: CASSLDANGYTF.

V is TRBV18 and J is TRBJ1-3; D call uncertain. The CDR3 is made up of 15 amino acids. The V gene lost 2 bases and the J gene lost 4 bases, with 12 bases spanning the gap. CDR1 is KGHSH and CDR2 is LQKENI in the germline V gene. CDR3 sequence reads: CASSPSGPSGNTIYF. DNA for the CDR3: TGTGCCAGCTCACCATCGGGTCCGTCAGGAAACACCATATATTTT.

The rearrangement uses TRBV19 and TRBJ2-3, with TRBD2 matching 11 bases. The CDR3 spans 15 residues. Trimming at V came to 5 bases and at J to 2 bases, leaving 3 bases not matched to a gene. Germline assignment: CDR1 LNHDA and CDR2 SQIVND (reference sequence). The CDR3 DNA follows: TGTGCCAGTAGTTTTAGCGGGAGGGTCACAGATACGCAGTATTTT. Its protein product is CASSFSGRVTDTQYF.

The rearrangement joins TRBV2 to TRBJ2-7, with unresolved D. Germline CDR1 SNHLY, CDR2 FYNNEI. The CDR3 has 13 amino acids. Trimming took off 10 bases at V and 3 bases at J, with 16 bases between the two ends. The CDR3 protein is CATQSHSYYEQYF. CDR3 DNA sequence: TGTGCCACCCAAAGTCACAGTTACTACGAGCAGTACTTC.

V usage is TRBV10-2 and J usage is TRBJ1-5; D is perhaps TRBD1 (5 bases). The V end was cut by 5 bases, the J end by 7 bases, with 12 bases between. The CDR3 covers 13 residues. Germline assignment: CDR1 WSHSY and CDR2 SAAADI. CDR3 region: CASSPGIGQPQHF. The CDR3 DNA reads as TGCGCCAGCAGTCCAGGGATTGGGCAGCCCCAGCATTTT.

The V call is TRBV3-1 (or the pseudogene TRBV3-2), the J call TRBJ2-1; D is possibly TRBD2 (6 bases). CDR1 and CDR2 (germline): LGHDT, YNNKEL (reference sequence). Trimming removed 4 bases from V and 6 bases from J, with 7 bases in between. The CDR3 has 12 amino acids. Written as DNA, the CDR3 is TGTGCCAGCAGCCGCGGGGCCAATGAGCAGTTCTTC. It codes for CASSRGANEQFF.

The chain recombines TRBV6-5 with TRBJ2-7, with TRBD2 matching 8 bases. CDR1 and CDR2 (germline): MNHEY, SVGAGI. Trimming removed 6 bases from V and 2 bases from J; junction bases left unmatched: 6. There are 14 residues in the CDR3. The CDR3 nucleotides are TGTGCCAGCAGACCGGGACTAGGAACCTACGAGCAGTACTTC. It encodes CASRPGLGTYEQYF.

This rearrangement joins TRBV9 to TRBJ2-1; 9 positions agree with TRBD1. Trimming at V came to 5 bases and at J to 5 bases, leaving 11 bases not matched to a gene. Germline-derived CDR1 and CDR2 are SGDLS and YYNGEE. The CDR3 sequence is 16 residues long. The chain's CDR3 is CASSTLTGGNDNEQFF. The CDR3 bases are TGTGCCAGCAGTACTCTGACAGGGGGGAATGACAATGAGCAGTTCTTC.